This T cell receptor beta chain appears in the sequencing data of a study of T cell responses to AZD1222 COVID-19 vaccine. Study-wide findings and caveats: Increases in Spike-specific TCR breadth and depth were seen after two AZD1222 doses.

Sequenced by immunoSEQ multiplex PCR; TCRdb stores in-frame clones only, minus some. The sample has approximately 140,000 clones, 80% to 95% seen once. In its sample, this clone was seen once. The antigen is not known. The CDR3 loop spans 18 amino acids. Trimming stripped 4 bases from V and 5 bases from J, with 22 bases between. Per germline, CDR1 KGHDR and CDR2 SFDVKD. The TCR originated in an adult who received the AZD1222 COVID-19 vaccine. Sequences were derived from peripheral blood, sampled 28 days after the second AZD1222 dose. The chain carries TRBV24-1 and TRBJ2-2, with D tentatively TRBD1 or TRBD2 (6 bases each). The CDR3 loop reads CATSDRRGGWDKTGELFF. CDR3 nucleotide sequence: TGTGCCACCAGTGACCGCCGAGGGGGGTGGGACAAGACCGGGGAGCTGTTTTTT.